This T cell receptor beta chain was sequenced in a study of blood T cell repertoires in COVID-19. V was cut by 0 bases and J by 4 bases, with 12 bases left in between. CDR3 length equals 15 residues. CDR1 is ENHRY and CDR2 is SYGVKD in the germline V gene. Followed longitudinally, the Seattle patients had been enrolled during active infection. Authors' methods: Estimation of nucleated cell counts relied on the amplification of reference gene primers. Assay used: immunoSEQ multiplex PCR; TCRdb lists only in-frame clones, some missing. V and J calls and clone size are copied from that table; D and trimming were computed from the DNA. This table holds about 180,000 clones, roughly 80% found once.

The chain links TRBV10-3 to TRBJ1-1; D uncertain. The specimen sequenced was peripheral blood. The sequence derives from a woman aged 65 to 85 with COVID-19, enrolled during active disease. This CDR3 is CAISESEGSGTEAFF. The CDR3 DNA follows: TGTGCCATCAGTGAGTCAGAGGGTTCGGGCACTGAAGCTTTCTTT.